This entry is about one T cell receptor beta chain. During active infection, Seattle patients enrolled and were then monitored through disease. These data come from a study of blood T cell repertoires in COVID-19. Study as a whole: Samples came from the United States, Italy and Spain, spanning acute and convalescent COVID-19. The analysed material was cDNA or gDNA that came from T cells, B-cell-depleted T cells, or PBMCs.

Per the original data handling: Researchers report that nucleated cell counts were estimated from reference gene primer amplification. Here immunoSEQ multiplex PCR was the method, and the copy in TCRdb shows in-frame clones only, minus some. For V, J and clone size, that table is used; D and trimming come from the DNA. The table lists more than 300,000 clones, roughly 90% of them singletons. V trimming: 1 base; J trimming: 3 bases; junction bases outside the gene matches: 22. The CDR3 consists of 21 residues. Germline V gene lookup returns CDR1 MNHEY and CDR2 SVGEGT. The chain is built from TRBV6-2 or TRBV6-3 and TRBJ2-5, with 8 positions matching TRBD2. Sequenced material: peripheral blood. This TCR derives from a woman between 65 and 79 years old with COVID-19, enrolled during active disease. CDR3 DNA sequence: TGTGCCAGCAGTTACTTGTCTGAGCGGGGGAGCTCCAAGACCGGTGAAGAGACCCAGTACTTC. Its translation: CASSYLSERGSSKTGEETQYF.